This TCR beta chain is drawn from a study of chemoradiotherapy in HPV16-positive cancers. Findings and limits, study-wide: During treatment, candidate HPV-specific clones and E7-related motifs expanded in tumor.

The CDR3 consists of 15 residues. Germline V lookup: CDR1 SNHLY, CDR2 FYNNEI. Between the trimmed V and J ends, which lost 7 bases and 0 bases, there was a span of 14 bases. This clone was detected only once. Its antigen remains unknown. Clones were read by immunoSEQ multiplex PCR, and TCRdb kept only the in-frame ones, dropping some. The sample records 11,000 or so clones, more than 50% being singletons. The sample was taken from a patient who underwent chemoradiotherapy. The TCR comes from a human donor with HPV-associated anogenital cancer. This chain joins TRBV2 and TRBJ2-3; tentatively, D is TRBD1 or TRBD2 (5 bases each). The CDR3 sequence is CASMGLRGSTDTQYF. The CDR3 DNA is TGTGCCAGCATGGGTTTGAGGGGAAGCACAGATACGCAGTATTTT. The complete variable domain, with remaining parts taken from reference TRBV2 and TRBJ2-3, reads EPEVTQTPSHQVTQMGQEVILRCVPISNHLYFYWYRQILGQKVEFLVSFYNNEISEKSEIFDDQFSVERPDGSNFTLKIRSTKLEDSAMYFCASMGLRGSTDTQYFGPGTRLTVL.